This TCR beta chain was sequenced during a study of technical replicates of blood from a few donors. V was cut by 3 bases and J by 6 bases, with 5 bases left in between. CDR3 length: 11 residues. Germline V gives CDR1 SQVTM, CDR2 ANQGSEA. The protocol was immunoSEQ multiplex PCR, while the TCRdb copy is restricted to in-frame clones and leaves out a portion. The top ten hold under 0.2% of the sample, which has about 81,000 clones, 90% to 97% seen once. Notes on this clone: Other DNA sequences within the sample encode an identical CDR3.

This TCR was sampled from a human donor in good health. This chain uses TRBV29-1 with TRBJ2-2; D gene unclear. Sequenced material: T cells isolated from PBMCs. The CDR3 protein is CSVERSGELFF. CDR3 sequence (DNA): TGCAGCGTTGAGAGGTCCGGGGAGCTGTTTTTT.